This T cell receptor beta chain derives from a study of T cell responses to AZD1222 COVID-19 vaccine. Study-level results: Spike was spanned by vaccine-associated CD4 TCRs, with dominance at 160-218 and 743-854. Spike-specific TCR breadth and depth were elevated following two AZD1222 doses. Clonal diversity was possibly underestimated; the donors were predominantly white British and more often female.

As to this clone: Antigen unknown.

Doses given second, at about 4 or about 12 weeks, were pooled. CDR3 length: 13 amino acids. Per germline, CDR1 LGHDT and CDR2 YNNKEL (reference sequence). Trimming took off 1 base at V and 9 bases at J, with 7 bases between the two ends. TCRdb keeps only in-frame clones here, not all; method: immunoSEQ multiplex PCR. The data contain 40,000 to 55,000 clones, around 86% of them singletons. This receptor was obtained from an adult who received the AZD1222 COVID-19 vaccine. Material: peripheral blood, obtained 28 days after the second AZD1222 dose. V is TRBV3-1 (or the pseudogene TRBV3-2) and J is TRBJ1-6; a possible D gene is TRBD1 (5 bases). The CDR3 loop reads CASSQVQGSPLHF. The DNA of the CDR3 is TGTGCCAGCAGCCAAGTGCAGGGTTCACCCCTCCACTTT.